This T cell receptor beta chain was captured by sequencing in a study of T-cell memory formation after mild COVID-19. Study-wide context: In these data, TCR clusters were largely donor specific. Notes on the study in general: Pre-infection memory held some responding clones, suggesting pre-existing cross-reactive T cells responded. Clones that got smaller from day 15 to 85 had even CD4/CD8, while clones growing later tipped toward CD4+.

This clonotype was picked up a small number of times. Its antigen remains unknown. The CDR3 spans 14 residues. J gave up 5 bases and V 4 bases, and 8 bases lay outside the gene matches. Germline CDR1 SGHRS, CDR2 YFSETQ. TCRdb ran MiXCR on the 5' RACE reads and lists one entry per CDR3 protein. The sample holds under 700,000 distinct CDR3 sequences, about a fifth seen once. Sequencing was done on a sample of PBMCs or a T cell subset sorted from them (not recorded which). The chain couples TRBV5-1 to TRBJ2-7, with TRBD1 identical over 8 bases. The receptor was isolated from an adult woman who had mild COVID-19 (a few samples of this study predate the infection). Cell type and time point are not known. The chain's CDR3 is CASSPRTGTDEQYF. Here the CDR3 DNA reads TGCGCCAGCAGCCCCAGGACAGGGACGGACGAGCAGTACTTC.